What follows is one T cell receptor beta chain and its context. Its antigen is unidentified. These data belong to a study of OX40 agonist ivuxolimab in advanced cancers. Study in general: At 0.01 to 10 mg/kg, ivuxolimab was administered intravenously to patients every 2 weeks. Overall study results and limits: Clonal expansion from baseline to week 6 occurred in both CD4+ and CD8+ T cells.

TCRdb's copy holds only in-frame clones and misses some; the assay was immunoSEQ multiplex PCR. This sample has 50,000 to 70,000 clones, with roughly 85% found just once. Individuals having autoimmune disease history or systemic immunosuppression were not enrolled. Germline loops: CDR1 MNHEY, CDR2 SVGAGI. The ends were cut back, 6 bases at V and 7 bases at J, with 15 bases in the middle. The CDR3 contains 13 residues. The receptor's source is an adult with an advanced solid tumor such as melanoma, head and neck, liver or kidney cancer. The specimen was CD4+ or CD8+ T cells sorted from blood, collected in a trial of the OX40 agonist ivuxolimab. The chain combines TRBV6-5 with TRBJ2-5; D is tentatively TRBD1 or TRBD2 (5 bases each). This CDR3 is CASRDPGHGTQYF. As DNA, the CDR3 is TGTGCCAGCAGAGATCCGGGGCATGGGACCCAGTACTTC.